This T cell receptor (beta chain) derives from a study of blood T cell repertoires in COVID-19. Looking at the study overall: Samples taken during acute and convalescent COVID-19 were collected in the United States, Italy and Spain. PBMCs, B-cell-depleted T cells, or T cells were the source of the cDNA or gDNA that made up the material.

Original handling: Nucleated cell number was recorded as an estimate derived from reference gene primer amplification. Assay used: immunoSEQ multiplex PCR; TCRdb lists only in-frame clones, some missing. V and J calls and clone size follow that table, whereas D and trimming were derived from the DNA. The sample shows over 120,000 clones, approximately 88% of them seen only once. The CDR3 sequence is 15 residues long. Sequencing input: peripheral blood. V is TRBV21-1 and J is TRBJ2-7; the table names TRBD1, a call not compared with the DNA. TRBV21-1 is a pseudogene segment. This receptor was identified in a human donor in a cohort sampled during active COVID-19. The CDR3 region is CASRTGGATSYEQYV. DNA for the CDR3: TGTGCCAGCAGGACAGGGGGCGCTACCTCCTACGAGCAGTACGTC.